This is a list of T cell receptor beta chains from one sample in a study of OX40 agonist ivuxolimab in advanced cancers. Assay used: immunoSEQ multiplex PCR; TCRdb lists only in-frame clones, some missing. The top ten hold around 0.71% of the sample, which has about 89,000 clones, just over 90% seen once. Source: CD4+ or CD8+ T cells sorted from blood, taken in a trial of the OX40 agonist ivuxolimab. Receptor source: an adult with an advanced solid tumor such as melanoma, head and neck, liver or kidney cancer. Both conserved end residues are part of each CDR3. A D gene is named only where the DNA matches it firmly. Not every row has a clone size; where given, it reads once, few, many or a size class.

>TRBJ2-2|.|.|15|TRBV5-8
TGTGCCAGCAGGGATGGGGCGGTCCTCACCGGGGAGCTGTTTTTT
CASRDGAVLTGELFF
>TRBJ2-7|.|TRBD2|16|TRBV18
TGTGCCAGCTCACCACCCCTAGCGGGAAGCCCCTACGAGCAGTACTTC
CASSPPLAGSPYEQYF
>TRBJ2-1|.|.|11|TRBV11-2
TGTGCCAGCAGCCCAAACAGTGGGCAGTTCTTC
CASSPNSGQFF
>TRBJ2-5|few|.|14|TRBV9
TGTGCCAGCAGCCCCCCCGGGAACCAAGAGACCCAGTACTTC
CASSPPGNQETQYF
>TRBJ2-2|.|TRBD1|16|TRBV5-4
TGTGCCAGCAGCTCAGGGGGCGCGGTTGGCACCGGGGAGCTGTTTTTT
CASSSGGAVGTGELFF
>TRBJ2-1|.|TRBD2|15|TRBV5-1
TGCGCCAGCAGCTCCTCGGGGGGGCAAGTTGATGAGCAGTTCTTC
CASSSSGGQVDEQFF
>TRBJ1-1|.|TRBD1|15|TRBV28
TGTGCCAGCAGATTTCCCGGGACAGGGGACACTGAAGCTTTCTTT
CASRFPGTGDTEAFF
>TRBJ2-7|once|TRBD2|14|TRBV11-2
TGTGCCAGCAGCGCGGGACTAGCCGGCTACGAGCAGTACTTC
CASSAGLAGYEQYF
>TRBJ2-1|.|TRBD1|18|TRBV10-3
TGTGCCATCAGTGAGAGGGGACCAAGGCAGGGGGATGGGGATGAGCAGTTCTTC
CAISERGPRQGDGDEQFF
>TRBJ2-1|.|TRBD2|15|TRBV5-1
TGCGCCAGCAGCTTGGCACTAGCGGACTACAATGAGCAGTTCTTC
CASSLALADYNEQFF
>TRBJ1-6|.|.|15|TRBV27
TGTGCCAGCAGTTTTAATAAGAACGTGAATTCACCCCTCCACTTT
CASSFNKNVNSPLHF
>TRBJ1-1|.|TRBD1|16|TRBV6-5
TGTGCCAGCAGTTACTCGAAAGACAGGGGAGACACTGAAGCTTTCTTT
CASSYSKDRGDTEAFF
>TRBJ1-5|.|.|14|TRBV7-6
TGTGCCAGCAGCTTCGGGGTCGGGGAACAGCCCCAGCATTTT
CASSFGVGEQPQHF
>TRBJ1-1|.|TRBD1|14|TRBV5-1
TGCGCCAGCAGCCCGGGGACAGGGATCACTGAAGCTTTCTTT
CASSPGTGITEAFF
>TRBJ1-5|.|TRBD1|15|TRBV11-2
TGTGCCAGCAGCCCCACAGGGGGCGGCAATCAGCCCCAGCATTTT
CASSPTGGGNQPQHF
>TRBJ2-5|once|.|14|TRBV9
TGTGCCAGCAGCGTAGATTCGTACGCAGAGACCCAGTACTTC
CASSVDSYAETQYF
>TRBJ1-1|.|TRBD1|14|TRBV28
TGTGCCAGCAAGAGAACAGGGGCATCCACTGAAGCTTTCTTT
CASKRTGASTEAFF
>TRBJ1-5|once|TRBD1|14|TRBV30
TGTGCCTGGAGTGTTGGACAGGGGAATCAGCCCCAGCATTTT
CAWSVGQGNQPQHF
>TRBJ2-1|.|TRBD2|16|TRBV7-9
TGTGCCAGCAGCTTAGAGGTGGCGGGAGGGGGTGATGAGCAGTTCTTC
CASSLEVAGGGDEQFF
>TRBJ1-3|.|.|13|TRBV27
TGTGCCAGCAGTTTATCTGGAGGAAACACCATATATTTT
CASSLSGGNTIYF
>TRBJ2-7|once|TRBD2|15|TRBV19
TGTGCCAGTAGTATGGGACTAGCGGGGGCCTACGAGCAGTACTTC
CASSMGLAGAYEQYF
>TRBJ1-1|.|.|13|TRBV7-2
TGTGCCAGCAGCCCCCGCCTGAACACTGAAGCTTTCTTT
CASSPRLNTEAFF
>TRBJ2-7|.|TRBD2|12|TRBV29-1
TGCAGCGTTGAACTAGCGGGATACGAGCAGTACTTC
CSVELAGYEQYF
>TRBJ1-2|.|.|13|TRBV4-1
TGCGCCAGCAGCCCCTCCGGGTACTATGGCTACACCTTC
CASSPSGYYGYTF
>TRBJ2-2|once|.|13|TRBV28
TGTGCCAGCAGTTTCGGGAACACCGGGGAGCTGTTTTTT
CASSFGNTGELFF
>TRBJ2-5|once|TRBD1|12|TRBV19
TGTGCCAGCTGGGACAGGGAAGAGACCCAGTACTTC
CASWDREETQYF
>TRBJ2-1|.|.|15|TRBV5-1
TGCGCCAGCAGTTGGGACGGAGATTCCTACAATGAGCAGTTCTTC
CASSWDGDSYNEQFF
>TRBJ2-5|.|TRBD1|14|TRBV18
TGTGCCAGCTCACCCCCGGGACAGCAAGAGACCCAGTACTTC
CASSPPGQQETQYF
>TRBJ2-2|.|TRBD2|16|TRBV19
TGTGCCAGTGCGCCTTTAGCGGCTCGGGGGGCCGGGGAGCTGTTTTTT
CASAPLAARGAGELFF
>TRBJ1-1|.|.|15|TRBV6-5
TGTGCCAGCAGTGGGGGTAGCAGGGGCCACACTGAAGCTTTCTTT
CASSGGSRGHTEAFF